The clone carrying this T cell receptor beta chain was recorded only once. Antigen specificity is unknown. This specimen comes from a study of cytomegalovirus exposure and HLA in healthy donors. Study-level background: About 85 million unique TCR sequences came from HLA-typed donors in an early release. Clustering assigned 81% of the approximately 430 genotyped donors to the Caucasian-associated ancestry cluster. Study-wide findings and caveats: Likely technical artifact: a cluster of highly shared sequence variants. Previously analyzed data showed that most TCR beta V segments were productive at a frequency of about 90% or about 30%.

J was trimmed by 2 bases and V by 1 base; bases with no gene match: 9. This CDR3 is 17 amino acids long. Germline lookup yields CDR1 LGHNA and CDR2 YNFKEQ. The PCR employed 60 Vbeta primers together with 13 Jbeta primers. Produced via immunoSEQ multiplex PCR; TCRdb's table is partial and in-frame only. This sample has around 200,000 clones, with under 85% found just once. The sequenced sample was PBMCs. The chain recombines TRBV4-2 with TRBJ2-5; TRBD2 agrees at 8 bases. This receptor was obtained from a woman aged 45-60 years in good health and CMV-seropositive. In DNA form, the CDR3 reads TGTGCCAGCAGCCAAGCTGTCCAGCGGGGGCTGCAAGAGACCCAGTACTTC. It yields the protein CASSQAVQRGLQETQYF.